Following are 24 T cell receptor beta chains from one sample sequenced in a study of blood T cell repertoires in COVID-19. TCRdb's table, derived via immunoSEQ multiplex PCR, lists solely in-frame clones and lacks some. The sample yields just over 150,000 clones, around 82% seen once. Specimen: peripheral blood. These TCRs come from a woman between 40 and 55 years old with COVID-19, enrolled during active disease.

This chain uses TRBV3-1 (or the pseudogene TRBV3-2) with TRBJ2-1, with 12 nucleotides matching TRBD2. Losses at the gene ends were 0 bases for V and 6 bases for J; bases not matched to a gene: 6. There are 17 residues in the CDR3. In germline, CDR1 is LGHDT, CDR2 YNNKEL (reference sequence). CDR3 amino acids: CASSQDLGTSGFNEQFF. CDR3 DNA: TGTGCCAGCAGCCAAGATCTCGGGACTAGCGGGTTCAATGAGCAGTTCTTC.

The chain joins TRBV11-2 to TRBJ2-1, with 11 bases fitting TRBD2. With V trimmed by 4 bases and J by 2 bases, 7 bases remained unmatched. This CDR3 has 17 residues. Per germline, CDR1 SGHAT and CDR2 FQNNGV. CDR3 in DNA: TGTGCCAGCAGCTCGACGACTAGCGGGGTCACCTACAATGAGCAGTTCTTC. Translating gives CASSSTTSGVTYNEQFF.

Turning to this clone: Distinct nucleotide sequences in the sample also encode this CDR3. The gene calls are TRBV12-3 or TRBV12-4 and TRBJ1-5, with D unclear. CDR3 length equals 12 residues. V lost 5 bases and J lost 2, with 4 bases in between. The CDR3 bases are TGTGCCAGCAGTCGCGGCAATCAGCCCCAGCATTTT. Amino acids: CASSRGNQPQHF.

J is TRBJ1-6 and V is TRBV9; no clear D. CDR3 length: 15 amino acids. Germline CDR1 reads SGDLS; CDR2 reads YYNGEE. Trimming removed 3 bases at V and 7 bases at J, with 14 bases between. CDR3 nucleotides: TGTGCCAGCAGCGCCTCGGATGGGAGGAATTCACCCCTCCACTTT. This encodes CASSASDGRNSPLHF.

The chain carries TRBV11-2 and TRBJ2-5; unclear D gene. V shed 2 bases and J shed 8 bases, with 21 bases lying between them. This CDR3 region has 16 residues. Germline V CDR1 and CDR2: SGHAT, FQNNGV. CDR3 sequence: CASSLYTPGGSLTQYF. The CDR3 DNA is TGTGCCAGCAGCTTATATACCCCAGGTGGCAGCCTCACCCAGTACTTC.

This sequence joins TRBV4-1 and TRBJ2-1; D is uncertain. CDR3 length: 15 residues. The V and J ends lost 4 bases and 1 base respectively, with 11 bases between them. Germline V gene data show CDR1 as MGHRA and CDR2 as YSYEKL. The CDR3 region has the DNA TGCGCCAGCAGCCCTCTAGGTGTGTCCTACAATGAGCAGTTCTTC. Translation gives CASSPLGVSYNEQFF.

The rearrangement links TRBV7-2 to TRBJ1-1, with 8 bases identical to TRBD1. This CDR3 contains 15 residues. Germline V gives CDR1 SGHTA, CDR2 FQGNSA. V shed 5 bases, J shed 2 bases, and the junction held 7 bases outside the gene matches. The DNA of the CDR3 is TGTGCCAGCAGCCTCGCAGGGGGCGTTAACACTGAAGCTTTCTTT. Its translation is CASSLAGGVNTEAFF. The whole variable domain, remainder taken from reference TRBV7-2 and TRBJ1-1, is GAGVSQSPSNKVTEKGKDVELRCDPISGHTALYWYRQSLGQGLEFLIYFQGNSAPDKSGLPSDRFSAERTGGSVSTLTIQRTQQEDSAVYLCASSLAGGVNTEAFFGQGTRLTVV.

The gene calls are TRBV3-1 (or the pseudogene TRBV3-2) and TRBJ1-2; the D gene is possibly TRBD1 (5 bases). Between the trimmed V and J ends, which lost 2 bases and 4 bases, there was a span of 14 bases. Germline assignment: CDR1 LGHDT and CDR2 YNNKEL (reference sequence). CDR3 length: 15 residues. CDR3 DNA: TGTGCCAGCAGCCAACCGGCCAAAGGGGCCTATGGCTACACCTTC. Amino acids: CASSQPAKGAYGYTF.

The chain links TRBV19 to TRBJ2-2; 7 bases align to TRBD2. The CDR3 is 15 amino acids. The junction had 1 base not matched to a gene; V was cut back by 3 bases and J by 0 bases. The germline CDR1 and CDR2 sequences are LNHDA and SQIVND (reference sequence). The CDR3 loop reads CASSIAGANTGELFF. CDR3 sequence (DNA): TGTGCCAGTAGTATTGCGGGGGCGAACACCGGGGAGCTGTTTTTT.

The chain combines TRBV10-3 with TRBJ1-1, with TRBD1 identical over 9 bases. V was clipped by 2 bases and J by 0 bases; unmatched bases: 7. The germline CDR1 and CDR2 sequences are ENHRY and SYGVKD. The CDR3 loop spans 17 amino acids. The chain's CDR3 is CAISEAGQGLMNTEAFF. The CDR3 nucleotides are TGTGCCATCAGTGAGGCGGGACAGGGCCTAATGAACACTGAAGCTTTCTTT.

The chain has TRBV6-6 and TRBJ1-5; 8 bases match TRBD1. The CDR3 runs 14 residues. Germline trimming cut 5 bases from V and 1 base from J; bases unmatched to any gene: 1. Germline V gene data show CDR1 as MNHNY and CDR2 as SVGAGI (reference sequence). In DNA form, the CDR3 reads TGTGCCAGCAGTGGACAGGGCAGCAATCAGCCCCAGCATTTT. Translation gives CASSGQGSNQPQHF.

V and J are TRBV6-5 and TRBJ1-4, with 7 positions matching TRBD1. CDR1 is MNHEY, CDR2 SVGAGI, per germline. Trimming at V came to 8 bases and at J to 7 bases, leaving 13 bases not matched to a gene. CDR3 length equals 15 residues. The CDR3: CASQQNRGFVEKLFF. CDR3 in DNA: TGTGCCAGCCAACAAAACAGGGGATTCGTTGAAAAACTGTTTTTT.

The genes are TRBV9 and TRBJ1-2; no clear D. The CDR3 runs to 14 residues. Trimming took off 3 bases at V and 0 bases at J, with 9 bases between the two ends. The V gene's germline CDR1 is SGDLS and CDR2 YYNGEE. The CDR3 spells CASSDPTTNYGYTF. CDR3 nucleotides: TGTGCCAGCAGCGACCCGACAACTAACTATGGCTACACCTTC.

The V and J genes are TRBV20-1 and TRBJ2-3; 7 bases map to TRBD1. The CDR3 totals 17 residues. Looked up from germline, CDR1 is DFQATT and CDR2 is SNEGSKA (reference sequence). V lost 3 bases, J lost 2 bases, and 14 bases stayed unmatched. CDR3 loop: CSASYPGTAINTDTQYF. CDR3 coding DNA: TGCAGTGCTAGTTACCCCGGGACAGCTATTAACACAGATACGCAGTATTTT.

The rearrangement joins TRBV19 to TRBJ1-2; tentatively, D is TRBD1 (6 bases). This CDR3 contains 13 residues. Trimming took 7 bases from V and 4 from J, leaving 13 bases between them. Germline CDR1 is LNHDA and CDR2 is SQIVND (reference sequence). The CDR3 DNA reads TGTGCCAGTACCGGGGACACCATCTATGGCTACACCTTC. It is translated as CASTGDTIYGYTF.

In this sample, this clone turned up once. In DNA, the CDR3 is TGTGCCAGCAGGGCCACTGAAGCTTTCTTT. Translation gives CASRATEAFF. The V call is TRBV12-3 or TRBV12-4, the J call TRBJ1-1; D not resolved. The CDR3 is made up of 10 amino acids. The V end lost 6 bases, the J end lost 4 bases, and 3 bases lay between the germline ends.

This clone appeared once. This rearrangement joins TRBV4-1 to TRBJ2-5; D is ambiguous. The CDR3 runs to 16 residues. V was cut by 0 bases and J by 0 bases, with 11 bases left in between. The germline V gene has CDR1 MGHRA and CDR2 YSYEKL. CDR3 loop: CASSQESVLNQETQYF. The CDR3 nucleotides read TGCGCCAGCAGCCAAGAATCAGTTTTGAACCAAGAGACCCAGTACTTC.

The rearrangement joins TRBV6-1 to TRBJ1-4, with a possible D match to TRBD1 (5 bases). The germline gives CDR1 MNHNS, CDR2 SASEGT. The CDR3 contains 15 residues. V dropped 2 bases and J dropped 8 bases, with 15 bases sitting between them. CDR3 bases: TGTGCCAGCAGTGAAAGTATAGGTGGGGGGGAAAAACTGTTTTTT. Translating gives CASSESIGGGEKLFF.

V gene TRBV5-4 combines with J gene TRBJ1-1; perhaps TRBD1 as D (6 bases). The V gene lost 1 base and the J gene lost 5 bases, with 9 bases spanning the gap. This CDR3 contains 13 residues. Germline CDR1 and CDR2: SGHNT and YYREEE (reference sequence). The CDR3 is CASSLTGNTEAFF. CDR3 DNA sequence: TGTGCCAGCAGCTTGACAGGGAATACTGAAGCTTTCTTT. Variable domain in full (rest from reference TRBV5-4 and TRBJ1-1): ETGVTQSPTHLIKTRGQQVTLRCSSQSGHNTVSWYQQALGQGPQFIFQYYREEENGRGNFPPRFSGLQFPNYSSELNVNALELDDSALYLCASSLTGNTEAFFGQGTRLTVV.

The V call is TRBV6-1, the J call TRBJ1-2, with TRBD1 as a possible D gene (6 bases). Trimming removed 4 bases at V and 1 base at J, with 16 bases between. Germline CDR1 reads MNHNS; CDR2 reads SASEGT. This CDR3 region has 16 residues. The CDR3 protein is CASSGAEAGDNYGYTF. The CDR3 region has the DNA TGTGCCAGCAGTGGAGCTGAGGCAGGGGATAACTATGGCTACACCTTC.

V usage is TRBV30 and J usage is TRBJ1-3, with unresolved D. CDR3 length equals 13 residues. Germline V gene lookup returns CDR1 GTSNPN and CDR2 SVGIG (reference sequence). V lost 6 bases to trimming and J lost 7 bases, with 16 bases between them. CDR3 amino acids: CACEGFSRNTIYF. In DNA form, the CDR3 reads TGTGCCTGCGAGGGATTTTCGCGCAACACCATATATTTT.

This clone occurred once. The chain is built from TRBV30 and TRBJ2-1; 8 nucleotides match TRBD1. The CDR3 length is 15 residues. Germline V CDR1 and CDR2: GTSNPN, SVGIG (reference sequence). The ends lost 1 base at V and 7 bases at J; junction bases unmatched: 9. As DNA, the CDR3 is TGTGCCTGGAGTGAGACAGGGGTAATACGGAATGAGCAGTTCTTC. The encoded protein is CAWSETGVIRNEQFF.

This clone was picked up a small number of times. The chain employs TRBV15 and TRBJ2-1; the D is unclear. The CDR3 runs to 15 residues. Germline CDR1 reads LNHNV; CDR2 reads YYDKDF (reference sequence). The V and J ends lost 5 bases and 4 bases respectively, with 15 bases between them. The CDR3 region is CATSLQFTDYNEQFF. The CDR3 DNA reads as TGTGCCACCAGCCTGCAATTTACAGATTACAATGAGCAGTTCTTC.

The CDR3 reads CASSAELAVVTDTQYF. CDR3 DNA: TGTGCCAGCAGCGCCGAGCTAGCGGTTGTCACAGATACGCAGTATTTT. The chain joins TRBV21-1 to TRBJ2-3; the table's TRBD2 call for D was not verified on the DNA. TRBV21-1 is listed as a pseudogene. There are 16 residues in the CDR3.